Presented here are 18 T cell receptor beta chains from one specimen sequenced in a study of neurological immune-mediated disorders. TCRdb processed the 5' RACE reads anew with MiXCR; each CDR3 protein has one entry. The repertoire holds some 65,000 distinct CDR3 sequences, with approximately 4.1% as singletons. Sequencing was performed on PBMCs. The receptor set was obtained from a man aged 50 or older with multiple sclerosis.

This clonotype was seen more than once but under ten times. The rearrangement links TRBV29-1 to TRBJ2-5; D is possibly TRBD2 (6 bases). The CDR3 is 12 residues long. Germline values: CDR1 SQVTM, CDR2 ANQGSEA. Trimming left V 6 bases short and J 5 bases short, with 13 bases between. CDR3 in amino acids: CSVSGTSETQYF. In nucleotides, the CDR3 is TGCAGCGTCTCCGGGACTTCGGAGACCCAGTACTTC.

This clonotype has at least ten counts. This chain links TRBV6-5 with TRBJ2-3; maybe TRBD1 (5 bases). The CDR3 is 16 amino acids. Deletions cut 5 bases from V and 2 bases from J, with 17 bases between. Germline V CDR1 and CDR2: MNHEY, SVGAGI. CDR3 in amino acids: CASSPYRSSNTDTQYF. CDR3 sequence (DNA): TGTGCCAGCAGTCCATACAGGTCCTCGAACACAGATACGCAGTATTTT.

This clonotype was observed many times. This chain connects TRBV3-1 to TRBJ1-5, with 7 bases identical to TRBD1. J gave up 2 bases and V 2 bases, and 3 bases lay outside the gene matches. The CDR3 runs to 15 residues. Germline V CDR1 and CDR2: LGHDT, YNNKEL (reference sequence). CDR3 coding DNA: TGTGCCAGCAGCCAATCAGGGACAGGCAATCAGCCCCAGCATTTT. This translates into CASSQSGTGNQPQHF.

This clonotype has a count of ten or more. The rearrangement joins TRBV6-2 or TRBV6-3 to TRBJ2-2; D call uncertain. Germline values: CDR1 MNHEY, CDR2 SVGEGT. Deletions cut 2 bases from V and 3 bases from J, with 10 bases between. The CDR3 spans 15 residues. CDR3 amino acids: CASSYGQADTGELFF. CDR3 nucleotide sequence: TGTGCCAGCAGTTACGGGCAGGCCGACACCGGGGAGCTGTTTTTT.

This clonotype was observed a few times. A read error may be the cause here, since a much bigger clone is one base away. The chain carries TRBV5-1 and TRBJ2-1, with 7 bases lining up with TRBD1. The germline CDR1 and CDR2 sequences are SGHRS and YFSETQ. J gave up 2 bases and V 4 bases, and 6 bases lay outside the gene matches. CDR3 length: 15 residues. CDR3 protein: CASSLGTVTYNEQFF. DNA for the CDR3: TGCGCCAGCAGCCTCGGGACAGTTACCTACAATGAGCAGTTCTTC.

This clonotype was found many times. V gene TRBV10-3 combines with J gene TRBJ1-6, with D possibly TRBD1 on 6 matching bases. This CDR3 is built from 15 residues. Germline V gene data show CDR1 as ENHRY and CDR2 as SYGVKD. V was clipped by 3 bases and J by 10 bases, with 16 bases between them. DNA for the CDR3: TGTGCCATCAGTGAAGCCCAGGGGATGGAATCACCCCTCCACTTT. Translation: CAISEAQGMESPLHF.

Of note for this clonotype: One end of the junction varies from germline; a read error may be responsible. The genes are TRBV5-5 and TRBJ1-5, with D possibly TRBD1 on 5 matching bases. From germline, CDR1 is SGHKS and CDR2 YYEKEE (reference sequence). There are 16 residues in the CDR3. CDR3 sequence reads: CASSYTMGPINQPQNF. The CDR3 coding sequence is TGTGCCAGCAGTTACACTATGGGACCGATTAATCAGCCCCAGAATTTT.

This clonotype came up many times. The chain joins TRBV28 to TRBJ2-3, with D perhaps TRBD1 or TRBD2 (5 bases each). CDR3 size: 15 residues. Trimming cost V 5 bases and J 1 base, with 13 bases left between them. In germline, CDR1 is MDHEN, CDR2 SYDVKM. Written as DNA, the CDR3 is TGTGCCAGCAGTACCCGGGACCTCGGCACAGATACGCAGTATTTT. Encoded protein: CASSTRDLGTDTQYF. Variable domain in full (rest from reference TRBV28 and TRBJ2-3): DVKVTQSSRYLVKRTGEKVFLECVQDMDHENMFWYRQDPGLGLRLIYFSYDVKMKEKGDIPEGYSVSREKKERFSLILESASTNQTSMYLCASSTRDLGTDTQYFGPGTRLTVL.

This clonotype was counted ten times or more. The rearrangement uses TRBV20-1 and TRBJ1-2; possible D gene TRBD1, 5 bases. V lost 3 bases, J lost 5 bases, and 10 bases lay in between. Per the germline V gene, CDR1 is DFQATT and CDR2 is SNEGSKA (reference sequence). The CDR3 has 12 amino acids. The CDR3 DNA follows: TGCAGTGCTAGGGGTGAGGGGTATGGCTACACCTTC. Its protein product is CSARGEGYGYTF.

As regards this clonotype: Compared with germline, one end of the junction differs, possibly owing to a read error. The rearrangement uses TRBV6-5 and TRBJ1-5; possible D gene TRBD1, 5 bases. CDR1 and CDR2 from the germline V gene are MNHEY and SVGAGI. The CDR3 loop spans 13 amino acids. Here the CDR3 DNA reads TGTGCCAGCAGCAAGACAGAAAATCAGCCCCAGAATTTT. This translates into CASSKTENQPQNF.

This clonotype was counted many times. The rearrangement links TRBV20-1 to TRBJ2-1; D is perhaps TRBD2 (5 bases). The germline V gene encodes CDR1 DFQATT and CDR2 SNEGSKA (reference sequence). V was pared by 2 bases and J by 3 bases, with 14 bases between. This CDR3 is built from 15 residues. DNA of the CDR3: TGCAGTGCTAGACATCTAGCAAGGGTCTACAATGAGCAGTTCTTC. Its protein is CSARHLARVYNEQFF.

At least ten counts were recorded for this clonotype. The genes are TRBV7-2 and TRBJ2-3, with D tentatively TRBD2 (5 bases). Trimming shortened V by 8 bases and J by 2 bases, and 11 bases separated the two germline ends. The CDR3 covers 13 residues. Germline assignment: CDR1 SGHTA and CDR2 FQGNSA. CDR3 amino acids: CASGRRFTDTQYF. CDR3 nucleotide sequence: TGTGCCAGCGGAAGGAGGTTCACAGATACGCAGTATTTT.

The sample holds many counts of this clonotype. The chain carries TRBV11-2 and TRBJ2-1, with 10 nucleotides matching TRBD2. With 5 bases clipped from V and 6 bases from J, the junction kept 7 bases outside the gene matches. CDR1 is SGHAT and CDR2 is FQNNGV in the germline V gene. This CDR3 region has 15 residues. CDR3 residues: CASSPSGGGRNEQFF. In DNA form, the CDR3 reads TGTGCCAGCAGCCCTAGCGGGGGAGGACGCAATGAGCAGTTCTTC.

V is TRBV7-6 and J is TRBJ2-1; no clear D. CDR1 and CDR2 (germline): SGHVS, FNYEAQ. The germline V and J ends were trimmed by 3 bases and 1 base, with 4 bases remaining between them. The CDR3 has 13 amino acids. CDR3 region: CASSFKSYNEQFF. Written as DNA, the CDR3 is TGTGCCAGCAGCTTCAAATCCTACAATGAGCAGTTCTTC.

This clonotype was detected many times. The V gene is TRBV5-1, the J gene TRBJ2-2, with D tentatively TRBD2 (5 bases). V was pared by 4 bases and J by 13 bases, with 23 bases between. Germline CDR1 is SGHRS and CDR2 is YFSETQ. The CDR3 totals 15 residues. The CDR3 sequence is CASSPDPSRRAALFF. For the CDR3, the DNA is TGCGCCAGCAGCCCCGACCCTTCGCGCAGAGCGGCGCTGTTTTTT.

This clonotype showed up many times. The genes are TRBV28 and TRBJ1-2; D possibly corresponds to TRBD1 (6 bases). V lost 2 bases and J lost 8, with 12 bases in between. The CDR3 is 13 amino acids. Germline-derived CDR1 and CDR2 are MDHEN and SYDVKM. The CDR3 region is CASSLGRGYGYTF. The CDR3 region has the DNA TGTGCCAGCAGTTTAGGCAGGGGTTACGGCTACACCTTC.

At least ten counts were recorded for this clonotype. CDR3 nucleotide sequence: TGTGCCAGCAGTTTAGCGTTTGGGACAGGGTCGGCGAATCAGCCCCAGCATTTT. Encoded protein: CASSLAFGTGSANQPQHF. The chain combines TRBV12-3 or TRBV12-4 with TRBJ1-5, with 9 bases lining up with TRBD1. This CDR3 has 18 amino acids. J lost 4 bases, V lost 0 bases, and 10 bases had no gene match.

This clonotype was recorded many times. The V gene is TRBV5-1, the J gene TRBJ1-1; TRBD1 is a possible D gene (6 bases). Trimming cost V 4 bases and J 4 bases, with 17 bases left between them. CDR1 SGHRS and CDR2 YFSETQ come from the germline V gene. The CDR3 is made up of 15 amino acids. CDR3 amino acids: CASSAETTGTTEAFF. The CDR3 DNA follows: TGCGCCAGCAGCGCCGAGACTACAGGGACCACTGAAGCTTTCTTT.